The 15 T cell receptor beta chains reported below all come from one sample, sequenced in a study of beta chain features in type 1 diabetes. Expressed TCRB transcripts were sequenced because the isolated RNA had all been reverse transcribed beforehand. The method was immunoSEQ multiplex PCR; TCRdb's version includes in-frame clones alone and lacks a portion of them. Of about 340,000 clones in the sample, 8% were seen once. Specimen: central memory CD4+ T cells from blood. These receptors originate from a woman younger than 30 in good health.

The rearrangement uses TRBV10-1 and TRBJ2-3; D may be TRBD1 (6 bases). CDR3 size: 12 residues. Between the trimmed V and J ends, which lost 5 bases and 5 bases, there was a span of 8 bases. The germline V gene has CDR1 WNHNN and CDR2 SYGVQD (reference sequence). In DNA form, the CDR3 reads TGCGCCAGCAGTTCAGGGGTAGATACGCAGTATTTT. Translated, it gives CASSSGVDTQYF.

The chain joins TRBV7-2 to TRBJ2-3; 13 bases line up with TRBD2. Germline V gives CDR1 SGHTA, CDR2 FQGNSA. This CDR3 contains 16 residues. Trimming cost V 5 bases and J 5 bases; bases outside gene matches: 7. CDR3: CASSVTSGRAGDTQYF. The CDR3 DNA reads TGTGCCAGCAGCGTAACTAGCGGGAGGGCGGGAGATACGCAGTATTTT.

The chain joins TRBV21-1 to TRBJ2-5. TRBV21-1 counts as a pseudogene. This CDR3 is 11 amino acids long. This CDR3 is CASSKKETQYF. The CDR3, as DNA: TGTGCCAGCAGCAAAAAGGAGACCCAGTACTTC.

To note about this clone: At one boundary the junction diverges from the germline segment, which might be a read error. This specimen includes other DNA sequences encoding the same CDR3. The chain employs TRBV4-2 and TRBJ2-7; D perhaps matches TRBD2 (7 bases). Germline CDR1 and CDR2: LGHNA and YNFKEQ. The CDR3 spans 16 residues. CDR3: CASSRQGTIVPYEQYF. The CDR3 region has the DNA TGTGCCAGCAGCCGCCAGGGGACTATCGTCCCCTACGAGCAATACTTC.

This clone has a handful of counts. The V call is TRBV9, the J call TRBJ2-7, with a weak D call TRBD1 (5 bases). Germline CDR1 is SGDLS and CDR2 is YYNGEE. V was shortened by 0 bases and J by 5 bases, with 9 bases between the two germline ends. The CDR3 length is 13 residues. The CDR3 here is CASSVELGHEQYF. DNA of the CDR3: TGTGCCAGCAGCGTAGAGTTGGGGCACGAGCAGTACTTC.

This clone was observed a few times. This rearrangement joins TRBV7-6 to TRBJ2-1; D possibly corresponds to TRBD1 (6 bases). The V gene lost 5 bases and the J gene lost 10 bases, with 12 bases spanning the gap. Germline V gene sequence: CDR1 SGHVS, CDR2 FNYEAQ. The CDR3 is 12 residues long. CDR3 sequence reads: CASSPARGEQFF. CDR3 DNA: TGTGCCAGCAGCCCGGCGAGGGGGGAGCAGTTCTTC.

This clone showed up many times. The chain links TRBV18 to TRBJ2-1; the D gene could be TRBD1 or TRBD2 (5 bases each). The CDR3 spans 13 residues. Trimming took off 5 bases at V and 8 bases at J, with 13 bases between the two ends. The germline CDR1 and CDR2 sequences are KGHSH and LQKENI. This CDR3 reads CASSSVRDHEQFF. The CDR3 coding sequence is TGTGCCAGCTCATCGGTCAGGGACCATGAGCAGTTCTTC.

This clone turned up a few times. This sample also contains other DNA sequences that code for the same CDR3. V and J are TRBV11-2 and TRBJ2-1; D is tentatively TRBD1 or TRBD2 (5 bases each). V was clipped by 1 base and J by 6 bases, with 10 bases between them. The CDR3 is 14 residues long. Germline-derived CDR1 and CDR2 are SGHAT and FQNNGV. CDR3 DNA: TGTGCCAGCAGCTTAGTTATTGGGACCAATGAGCAGTTCTTC. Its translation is CASSLVIGTNEQFF. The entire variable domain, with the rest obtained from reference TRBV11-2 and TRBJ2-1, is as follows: EAGVAQSPRYKIIEKRQSVAFWCNPISGHATLYWYQQILGQGPKLLIQFQNNGVVDDSQLPKDRFSAERLKGVDSTLKIQPAKLEDSAVYLCASSLVIGTNEQFFGPGTRLTVL.

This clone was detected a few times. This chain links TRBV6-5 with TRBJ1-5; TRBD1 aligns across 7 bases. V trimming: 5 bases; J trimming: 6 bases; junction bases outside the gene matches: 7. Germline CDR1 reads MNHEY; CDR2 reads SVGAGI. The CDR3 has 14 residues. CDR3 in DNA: TGTGCCAGCAGTCGGGCAGGGGGTGGTCAGCCCCAGCATTTT. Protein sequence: CASSRAGGGQPQHF.

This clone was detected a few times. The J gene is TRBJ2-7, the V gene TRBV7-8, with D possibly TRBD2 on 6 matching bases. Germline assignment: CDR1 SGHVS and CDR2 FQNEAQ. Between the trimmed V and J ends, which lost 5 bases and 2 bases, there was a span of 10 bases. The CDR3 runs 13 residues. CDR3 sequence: CASSPGLTYEQYF. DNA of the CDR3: TGTGCCAGCAGCCCGGGACTTACCTACGAGCAGTACTTC. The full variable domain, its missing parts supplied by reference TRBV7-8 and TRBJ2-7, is GAGVSQSPRYKVAKRGQDVALRCDPISGHVSLFWYQQALGQGPEFLTYFQNEAQLDKSGLPSDRFFAERPEGSVSTLKIQRTQQEDSAVYLCASSPGLTYEQYFGPGTRLTVT.

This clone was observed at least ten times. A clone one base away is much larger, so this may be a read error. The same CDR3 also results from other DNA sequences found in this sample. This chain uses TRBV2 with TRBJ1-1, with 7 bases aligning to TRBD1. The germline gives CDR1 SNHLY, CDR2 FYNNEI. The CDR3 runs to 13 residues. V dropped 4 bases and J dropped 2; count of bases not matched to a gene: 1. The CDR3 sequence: CASSGQGNTEAFF. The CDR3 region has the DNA TGTGCCAGCAGTGGACAGGGCAACACTGAAGCTTTCTTT. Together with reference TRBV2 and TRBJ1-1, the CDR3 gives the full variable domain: EPEVTQTPSHQVTQMGQEVILRCVPISNHLYFYWYRQILGQKVEFLVSFYNNEISEKSEIFDDQFSVERPDGSNFTLKIRSTKLEDSAMYFCASSGQGNTEAFFGQGTRLTVV.

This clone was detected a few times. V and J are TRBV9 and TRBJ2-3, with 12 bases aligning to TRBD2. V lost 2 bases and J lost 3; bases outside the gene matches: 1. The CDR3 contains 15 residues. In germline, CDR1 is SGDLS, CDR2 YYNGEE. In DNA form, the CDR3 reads TGTGCCAGCAGCGTGGGGACTAGCGGGACAGATACGCAGTATTTT. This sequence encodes CASSVGTSGTDTQYF. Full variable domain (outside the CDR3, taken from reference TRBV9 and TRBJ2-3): DSGVTQTPKHLITATGQRVTLRCSPRSGDLSVYWYQQSLDQGLQFLIQYYNGEERAKGNILERFSAQQFPDLHSELNLSSLELGDSALYFCASSVGTSGTDTQYFGPGTRLTVL.

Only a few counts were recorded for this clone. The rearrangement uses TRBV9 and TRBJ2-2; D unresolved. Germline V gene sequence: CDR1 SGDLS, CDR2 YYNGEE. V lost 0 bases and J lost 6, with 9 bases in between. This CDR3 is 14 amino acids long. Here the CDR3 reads CASSVAPAAGELFF. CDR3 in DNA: TGTGCCAGCAGCGTAGCGCCGGCTGCCGGGGAGCTGTTTTTT.

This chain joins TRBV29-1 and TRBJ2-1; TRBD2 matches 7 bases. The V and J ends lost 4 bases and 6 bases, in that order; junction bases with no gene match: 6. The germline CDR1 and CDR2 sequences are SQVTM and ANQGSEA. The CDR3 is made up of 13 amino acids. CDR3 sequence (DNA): TGCAGCGTTGGTCCAAGCGGGACCAATGAGCAGTTCTTC. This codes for CSVGPSGTNEQFF.

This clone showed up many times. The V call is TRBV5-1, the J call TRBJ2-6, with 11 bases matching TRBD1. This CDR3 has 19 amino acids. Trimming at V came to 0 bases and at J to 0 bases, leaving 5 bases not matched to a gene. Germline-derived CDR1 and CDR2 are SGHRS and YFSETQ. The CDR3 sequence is CASSLGTGGSLSGANVLTF. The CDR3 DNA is TGCGCCAGCAGCTTGGGGACAGGGGGCTCTCTCTCTGGGGCCAACGTCCTGACTTTC. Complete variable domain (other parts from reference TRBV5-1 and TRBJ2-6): KAGVTQTPRYLIKTRGQQVTLSCSPISGHRSVSWYQQTPGQGLQFLFEYFSETQRNKGNFPGRFSGRQFSNSRSEMNVSTLELGDSALYLCASSLGTGGSLSGANVLTFGAGSRLTVL.